Listed here are 20 T cell receptor beta chains from one sample, sequenced in a study of technical replicates of blood from several donors. TCRdb's copy holds only in-frame clones and misses some; the assay was immunoSEQ multiplex PCR. The sample shows under 65,000 clones, about 90% of them seen only once. The sequenced sample was PBMCs. Receptors originate from a human donor in good health. Some clones in this sample may be carry-over from other donors' samples.

The chain carries TRBV18 and TRBJ1-2, with 8 positions matching TRBD1. The CDR3 consists of 13 residues. CDR1 and CDR2 (germline): KGHSH, LQKENI. Trimming took 2 bases from V and 6 from J; bases not matched to a gene: 2. DNA for the CDR3: TGTGCCAGCTCACCAGGACAGGGAGATGGCTACACCTTC. Residues: CASSPGQGDGYTF.

V is TRBV9 and J is TRBJ1-1; weak D call: TRBD1 (6 bases). The CDR3 extends over 16 amino acids. The germline CDR1 and CDR2 sequences are SGDLS and YYNGEE. V was clipped by 0 bases and J by 2 bases, with 14 bases between them. The CDR3 sequence is CASSVVQGRANTEAFF. The CDR3 nucleotides read TGTGCCAGCAGCGTAGTCCAGGGGAGGGCAAACACTGAAGCTTTCTTT.

V usage is TRBV9 and J usage is TRBJ2-7, with TRBD2 matching over 11 bases. The V gene's germline CDR1 is SGDLS and CDR2 YYNGEE. The CDR3 has 16 residues. Trimming removed 0 bases from V and 3 bases from J; junction bases left unmatched: 5. The CDR3 DNA is TGTGCCAGCAGCGTAGAGAACGGGACTAGCGGCTACGAGCAGTACTTC. Its protein product is CASSVENGTSGYEQYF.

This chain joins TRBV7-8 and TRBJ2-3; TRBD2 matches at 9 bases. The CDR3 is 16 residues long. V gave up 4 bases and J gave up 2 bases; unmatched junction bases: 7. Germline V gene data show CDR1 as SGHVS and CDR2 as FQNEAQ. CDR3: CASSSGLARVTDTQYF. The DNA for the CDR3 is TGTGCCAGCAGCTCTGGACTAGCGAGGGTCACAGATACGCAGTATTTT.

This clone is large within its sample. The chain recombines TRBV7-2 with TRBJ1-2, with TRBD1 matching over 10 bases. J lost 3 bases, V lost 4 bases, and 5 bases had no gene match. Per the germline V gene, CDR1 is SGHTA and CDR2 is FQGNSA. The CDR3 spans 15 residues. DNA for the CDR3: TGTGCCAGCAGCTACCCGGGACAGGGGTACTATGGCTACACCTTC. Translating it yields CASSYPGQGYYGYTF.

The chain couples TRBV5-1 to TRBJ2-6, with TRBD1 as a possible D gene (6 bases). This CDR3 is 16 amino acids long. CDR1 and CDR2 from the germline V gene are SGHRS and YFSETQ. V was clipped by 4 bases and J by 1 base, with 12 bases between them. The CDR3 is CASSRDKTSGANVLTF. The CDR3 DNA sequence: TGCGCCAGCAGCAGGGACAAGACTTCTGGGGCCAACGTCCTGACTTTC.

The V and J genes are TRBV7-2 and TRBJ1-2, with 10 positions matching TRBD1. The CDR3 spans 15 residues. The V segment lost 3 bases and the J segment 4 bases; nucleotides outside the gene matches: 5. In germline, CDR1 is SGHTA, CDR2 FQGNSA. The CDR3 DNA sequence: TGTGCCAGCAGCTTCAGACAGGGGGCAGCCTATGGCTACACCTTC. Translation gives CASSFRQGAAYGYTF.

The rearrangement uses TRBV29-1 and TRBJ2-7, with 8 bases lining up with TRBD1. CDR1 SQVTM and CDR2 ANQGSEA come from the germline V gene. The CDR3 is made up of 14 amino acids. V was clipped by 4 bases and J by 4 bases; unmatched bases: 9. As DNA, the CDR3 is TGCAGCGTTGGAGGCGGGACAGGAGAATACGAGCAGTACTTC. Encoded protein: CSVGGGTGEYEQYF.

The CDR3 nucleotides are TGTGCCAGCAGTAGGTGGACAGGTGACTACGAGCAGTACTTC. Translating gives CASSRWTGDYEQYF. The chain employs TRBV6-5 and TRBJ2-7, with 7 bases lining up with TRBD1. The V gene end was trimmed by 5 bases and the J gene end by 3 bases; junction bases not matched to a gene: 7. This CDR3 contains 14 residues. Germline V gives CDR1 MNHEY, CDR2 SVGAGI.

The chain is built from TRBV7-8 and TRBJ2-5; D unclear. The V gene's germline CDR1 is SGHVS and CDR2 FQNEAQ. This CDR3 contains 12 residues. V lost 8 bases and J 4 bases, leaving 11 bases between the germline ends. CDR3 residues: CASDSTSETQYF. CDR3 sequence (DNA): TGTGCCAGCGACTCGACCTCAGAGACCCAGTACTTC.

The V gene is TRBV7-9, the J gene TRBJ2-1; 10 bases align to TRBD1. The ends lost 0 bases at V and 10 bases at J; junction bases unmatched: 6. The V gene's germline CDR1 is SEHNR and CDR2 FQNEAQ (reference sequence). The CDR3 length is 15 residues. The CDR3, as DNA: TGTGCCAGCAGCTTAGCTTCGGGACAGGGGTACGAGCAGTTCTTC. It codes for CASSLASGQGYEQFF.

The rearrangement uses TRBV19 and TRBJ2-7, with 7 positions matching TRBD1. V was clipped by 3 bases and J by 2 bases; unmatched bases: 7. This CDR3 spans 15 amino acids. Looked up from germline, CDR1 is LNHDA and CDR2 is SQIVND (reference sequence). The CDR3 DNA reads TGTGCCAGTAGTATCTGGACAGGTCAACCCTACGAGCAGTACTTC. Translating it yields CASSIWTGQPYEQYF. Combining the CDR3 with reference TRBV19 and TRBJ2-7 gives the whole variable domain DGGITQSPKYLFRKEGQNVTLSCEQNLNHDAMYWYRQDPGQGLRLIYYSQIVNDFQKGDIAEGYSVSREKKESFPLTVTSAQKNPTAFYLCASSIWTGQPYEQYFGPGTRLTVT.

This chain joins TRBV2 and TRBJ1-6; the D gene is possibly TRBD1 (6 bases). The CDR3 consists of 15 residues. The V end was cut by 1 base, the J end by 7 bases, with 11 bases between. Germline lookup yields CDR1 SNHLY and CDR2 FYNNEI. CDR3 DNA sequence: TGTGCCAGCAGTGAAGTGACAGGCGGGAATTCACCCCTCCACTTT. This translates into CASSEVTGGNSPLHF.

V and J are TRBV4-3 and TRBJ2-7, with 7 bases lining up with TRBD1. Germline assignment: CDR1 LGHNA and CDR2 YSLEER. CDR3 size: 14 residues. Trimming took 3 bases from V and 6 from J; bases not matched to a gene: 8. The CDR3 DNA reads TGCGCCAGCAGCCAGTCCCGGACAGGTCTCGAGCAGTACTTC. The encoded protein is CASSQSRTGLEQYF.

The chain carries TRBV23-1 and TRBJ2-5, with 12 nucleotides matching TRBD2. TRBV23-1 belongs to the ORF category, with a function that is uncertain. V dropped 4 bases and J dropped 5; count of bases not matched to a gene: 8. The CDR3 runs 16 residues. The CDR3 here is CASSPASGRARETQYF. The CDR3, as DNA: TGCGCCAGCAGTCCTGCTAGCGGGAGGGCCCGGGAGACCCAGTACTTC.

This clone was counted between two and nine times. The rearrangement joins TRBV6-5 to TRBJ1-1; TRBD1 aligns across 7 bases. CDR3 length equals 15 residues. J lost 1 base, V lost 7 bases, and 9 bases had no gene match. Germline values: CDR1 MNHEY, CDR2 SVGAGI. CDR3 sequence: CASTRKGAANTEAFF. The DNA of the CDR3 is TGTGCCAGCACCAGAAAGGGGGCAGCGAACACTGAAGCTTTCTTT.

This chain joins TRBV18 and TRBJ2-5, with 8 bases that match TRBD1. Germline CDR1 KGHSH, CDR2 LQKENI. After removal of 6 bases from V and 5 bases from J, the junction contained 11 bases not matched to a gene. The CDR3 loop spans 15 amino acids. CDR3 residues: CASSQQGAGWETQYF. In nucleotides, the CDR3 is TGTGCCAGCTCCCAGCAGGGGGCAGGATGGGAGACCCAGTACTTC.

The rearrangement links TRBV20-1 to TRBJ2-7; 8 positions agree with TRBD1. The CDR3 has 11 amino acids. V lost 3 bases, J lost 12 bases, and 7 bases stayed unmatched. Germline V gene sequence: CDR1 DFQATT, CDR2 SNEGSKA (reference sequence). The CDR3 spells CSASGQGRRYF. The CDR3 coding sequence is TGCAGTGCTAGCGGACAGGGCAGGAGGTACTTC.

The chain is built from TRBV25-1 and TRBJ2-3, with 9 nucleotides matching TRBD2. This CDR3 comprises 14 residues. Germline assignment: CDR1 MGHDK and CDR2 SYGVNS. J was trimmed by 4 bases and V by 4 bases; bases with no gene match: 3. The CDR3 spells CASSGSGSSDTQYF. The CDR3 nucleotides are TGTGCCAGCAGTGGTAGCGGGAGCTCAGATACGCAGTATTTT. Supplemented by reference TRBV25-1 and TRBJ2-3, the full variable domain reads EADIYQTPRYLVIGTGKKITLECSQTMGHDKMYWYQQDPGMELHLIHYSYGVNSTEKGDLSSESTVSRIRTEHFPLTLESARPSHTSQYLCASSGSGSSDTQYFGPGTRLTVL.

V and J are TRBV7-8 and TRBJ2-7; 9 bases match TRBD2. This CDR3 contains 14 residues. Trimming at V came to 4 bases and at J to 6 bases, leaving 7 bases not matched to a gene. CDR1 is SGHVS and CDR2 is FQNEAQ in the germline V gene. DNA of the CDR3: TGTGCCAGCAGCTGGGGACTAGCATTTCCCGAGCAGTACTTC. It is translated as CASSWGLAFPEQYF.